Presented here are 32 T cell receptor beta chains from one specimen sequenced in a study of shared clonotypes between healthy human individuals. Only in-frame clones appear in the TCRdb table, and some are missing; sequencing was by immunoSEQ multiplex PCR. The table has 400,000 to 500,000 clones, roughly four fifths seen once. Input material: PBMCs. The receptors were sampled from a woman aged 40-49 years in good health. Some clones in this sample may be carry-over from other donors' samples.

The genes are TRBV4-1 and TRBJ2-1; D is undetermined. The CDR3 has 14 amino acids. CDR1 and CDR2 from the germline V gene are MGHRA and YSYEKL. Trimming took off 1 base at V and 10 bases at J, with 14 bases between the two ends. CDR3: CASSQATSPREQFF. The CDR3 DNA reads as TGCGCCAGCAGCCAAGCCACCTCTCCAAGAGAGCAGTTCTTC.

The rearrangement joins TRBV7-3 to TRBJ2-2; D not resolved. Germline CDR1 SGHTA, CDR2 FQGTGA. The CDR3 runs 12 residues. V lost 5 bases to trimming and J lost 5 bases, with 6 bases between them. The CDR3 spells CASSQLTGELFF. The CDR3 DNA is TGTGCCAGCAGCCAACTAACCGGGGAGCTGTTTTTT.

The chain combines TRBV9 with TRBJ2-7; 7 bases line up with TRBD1. The germline V gene has CDR1 SGDLS and CDR2 YYNGEE. The CDR3 totals 15 residues. Germline trimming cut 0 bases from V and 5 bases from J; bases unmatched to any gene: 8. CDR3 protein: CASSVAPEQGDEQYF. In DNA, the CDR3 is TGTGCCAGCAGCGTAGCCCCGGAGCAGGGGGACGAGCAGTACTTC.

The chain links TRBV28 to TRBJ2-4; D remains ambiguous. This CDR3 is 13 amino acids long. Germline CDR1 MDHEN, CDR2 SYDVKM. Trimming pared 5 bases from V and 6 bases from J, leaving 11 bases between. CDR3 nucleotides: TGTGCCAGCAGTAGACACGTTATAAACATTCAGTACTTC. This translates into CASSRHVINIQYF.

V gene TRBV28 combines with J gene TRBJ2-1; 10 positions match TRBD2. V shed 2 bases, J shed 3 bases, and the junction held 10 bases outside the gene matches. The CDR3 is 18 residues long. CDR1 and CDR2 (germline): MDHEN, SYDVKM. CDR3 region: CASSLGGRTSGYYNEQFF. CDR3 DNA sequence: TGTGCCAGCAGTTTAGGGGGTAGGACTAGCGGCTACTACAATGAGCAGTTCTTC.

The chain is built from TRBV18 and TRBJ1-4; 9 bases are shared with TRBD1. Germline-derived CDR1 and CDR2 are KGHSH and LQKENI. The CDR3 runs to 13 residues. V was pared by 3 bases and J by 8 bases, with 1 base of the junction left unmatched. CDR3 sequence (DNA): TGTGCCAGCTCACCGGGACAGGGAGAAAAACTGTTTTTT. Encoded protein: CASSPGQGEKLFF.

The chain is built from TRBV27 and TRBJ2-1, with D tentatively TRBD1 or TRBD2 (6 bases each). The CDR3 is 15 amino acids. Trimming stripped 8 bases from V and 6 bases from J, with 20 bases between. Germline V lookup: CDR1 MNHEY, CDR2 SMNVEV (reference sequence). CDR3 loop: CASGKKGGLPNEQFF. CDR3 sequence (DNA): TGTGCCAGCGGCAAAAAGGGGGGATTGCCCAATGAGCAGTTCTTC.

The chain has TRBV5-1 and TRBJ2-1, with D tentatively TRBD1 or TRBD2 (5 bases each). The germline V gene has CDR1 SGHRS and CDR2 YFSETQ. With 4 bases removed from V and 6 bases from J, the gap between germline ends came to 17 bases. The CDR3 totals 15 residues. The DNA of the CDR3 is TGCGCCAGCAGCCGAGGGCCCTCGAGGGGCAATGAGCAGTTCTTC. This translates into CASSRGPSRGNEQFF.

This clone was picked up one time. The chain recombines TRBV11-2 with TRBJ1-1; 10 bases align to TRBD1. With V trimmed by 6 bases and J by 0 bases, 7 bases remained unmatched. The CDR3 loop spans 16 amino acids. Germline CDR1 is SGHAT and CDR2 is FQNNGV. The CDR3 here is CASRPLTGGLNTEAFF. The CDR3 region has the DNA TGTGCCAGCAGACCACTGACAGGGGGCCTGAACACTGAAGCTTTCTTT.

The chain couples TRBV9 to TRBJ2-1; 7 nucleotides agree with TRBD2. After removal of 3 bases from V and 4 bases from J, the junction contained 10 bases not matched to a gene. CDR1 is SGDLS, CDR2 YYNGEE, per germline. The CDR3 has 16 amino acids. CDR3 protein: CASSGGPTSSYNEQFF. The CDR3 region has the DNA TGTGCCAGCAGCGGGGGCCCGACTAGCAGTTACAATGAGCAGTTCTTC.

Only one count was recorded for this clone. The chain has TRBV10-1 and TRBJ2-1; 14 nucleotides agree with TRBD2. The J segment lost 2 bases and the V segment lost 2 bases, leaving 20 bases of the junction unmatched. Germline V lookup: CDR1 WNHNN, CDR2 SYGVQD (reference sequence). This CDR3 comprises 23 residues. CDR3 nucleotides: TGCGCCAGCAGTGAGCGGACAGGGGCCCGGGGACTAGCGGGAGATAATCCCTACAATGAGCAGTTCTTC. Translation gives CASSERTGARGLAGDNPYNEQFF.

J is TRBJ2-5 and V is TRBV11-2; perhaps TRBD2 as D (6 bases). Germline assignment: CDR1 SGHAT and CDR2 FQNNGV. The CDR3 covers 14 residues. V was shortened by 1 base and J by 5 bases, with 11 bases between the two germline ends. CDR3 nucleotides: TGTGCCAGCAGCTTAGCGGCAGGGAGGGAGACCCAGTACTTC. Its translation: CASSLAAGRETQYF.

The chain couples TRBV7-8 to TRBJ2-5, with D perhaps TRBD2 (6 bases). Germline V gene data show CDR1 as SGHVS and CDR2 as FQNEAQ. The CDR3 is 15 residues long. Trimming took off 3 bases at V and 0 bases at J, with 11 bases between the two ends. CDR3 protein: CASSFREIHQETQYF. The CDR3 coding sequence is TGTGCCAGCAGCTTCCGGGAGATCCACCAAGAGACCCAGTACTTC. Supplemented by reference TRBV7-8 and TRBJ2-5, the full variable domain reads GAGVSQSPRYKVAKRGQDVALRCDPISGHVSLFWYQQALGQGPEFLTYFQNEAQLDKSGLPSDRFFAERPEGSVSTLKIQRTQQEDSAVYLCASSFREIHQETQYFGPGTRLLVL.

The table lists this clone with a few counts. This chain links TRBV11-1 with TRBJ2-7, with a weak D call TRBD1 (6 bases). Trimming removed 3 bases at V and 0 bases at J, with 9 bases between. The CDR3 totals 14 residues. CDR1 is SGHAT and CDR2 is FQDESV in the germline V gene (reference sequence). CDR3 sequence: CASSFRGTSYEQYF. CDR3 in DNA: TGTGCCAGCAGCTTTAGGGGGACCTCCTACGAGCAGTACTTC.

The chain couples TRBV5-1 to TRBJ2-7, with a weak D call TRBD1 (5 bases). Trimming cost V 3 bases and J 1 base, with 8 bases left between them. Germline assignment: CDR1 SGHRS and CDR2 YFSETQ. The CDR3 extends over 13 amino acids. The CDR3 spells CASSSTVSYEQYF. As DNA, the CDR3 is TGCGCCAGCAGCTCGACAGTGTCCTACGAGCAGTACTTC.

With respect to this clone: A far larger clone is a single base away, which makes a read error likely. The sample has other DNA sequences that encode this CDR3 too. This rearrangement joins TRBV6-4 to TRBJ2-1; TRBD2 matches 10 bases. Germline V lookup: CDR1 MRHNA, CDR2 SNTAGT. With 8 bases clipped from V and 8 bases from J, the junction kept 12 bases outside the gene matches. This CDR3 spans 15 amino acids. This chain's CDR3 is CASSREREGPDEQFF. CDR3 bases: TGTGCCAGCTCTAGGGAGCGGGAGGGCCCGGATGAGCAGTTCTTC.

The rearrangement uses TRBV11-2 and TRBJ2-7, with D perhaps given as TRBD1 or TRBD2 (5 bases each). V was shortened by 0 bases and J by 2 bases, with 11 bases between the two germline ends. This CDR3 contains 15 residues. In germline, CDR1 is SGHAT, CDR2 FQNNGV. The CDR3: CASSLDGGRTYEQYF. The CDR3 region has the DNA TGTGCCAGCAGCTTAGATGGGGGTAGGACCTACGAGCAGTACTTC.

As concerns this clone: Given a much more abundant clone one base away, this may be a read error. The chain couples TRBV5-8 to TRBJ2-7, with D possibly being TRBD1 (6 bases). The CDR3 consists of 13 residues. Deletions cut 4 bases from V and 2 bases from J, with 10 bases between. CDR1 is SGHTS and CDR2 is YDEGEE in the germline V gene. In nucleotides, the CDR3 is TGTGCCAGCAGCCGACAGGAACCCTACGAGCAGTACTTC. Translated: CASSRQEPYEQYF.

The gene calls are TRBV4-3 and TRBJ2-3; the D gene is possibly TRBD2 (6 bases). CDR1 is LGHNA, CDR2 YSLEER, per germline. CDR3 length: 15 amino acids. V dropped 0 bases and J dropped 6 bases, with 13 bases sitting between them. CDR3 sequence: CASSQDPIAGDTQYF. In DNA, the CDR3 is TGCGCCAGCAGCCAAGATCCGATCGCGGGGGATACGCAGTATTTT.

The CDR3 spells CASKRANEKLFF. CDR3 nucleotide sequence: TGTGCCAGCAAACGGGCTAATGAAAAACTGTTTTTT. The chain has TRBV2 and TRBJ1-4; D remains unclear. Trimming removed 7 bases from V and 3 bases from J, with 6 bases in between. Germline CDR1 reads SNHLY; CDR2 reads FYNNEI. The CDR3 length is 12 residues.

The chain carries TRBV11-3 and TRBJ2-1; D remains ambiguous. With 4 bases removed from V and 6 bases from J, the gap between germline ends came to 7 bases. The V gene's germline CDR1 is SGHNT and CDR2 YENEEA. This CDR3 is built from 12 residues. The CDR3 protein is CASSSVVNEQFF. The CDR3 DNA is TGTGCCAGCAGCTCTGTAGTCAATGAGCAGTTCTTC.

The chain combines TRBV5-4 with TRBJ2-2; 7 bases are shared with TRBD2. Losses at the gene ends were 7 bases for V and 5 bases for J; bases not matched to a gene: 11. The germline V gene encodes CDR1 SGHNT and CDR2 YYREEE (reference sequence). The CDR3 length is 15 residues. The CDR3 DNA is TGTGCCAGCGGCTCCCAGGCAGCGGGGACCGGGGAGCTGTTTTTT. This gives the protein CASGSQAAGTGELFF.

The rearrangement joins TRBV27 to TRBJ2-1; TRBD2 agrees at 8 bases. The V gene end was trimmed by 5 bases and the J gene end by 7 bases; junction bases not matched to a gene: 7. This CDR3 region has 14 residues. The V gene's germline CDR1 is MNHEY and CDR2 SMNVEV (reference sequence). CDR3 sequence (DNA): TGTGCCAGCAGTGAGACTAGCGTGATAAATGAGCAGTTCTTC. Translating it yields CASSETSVINEQFF.

The rearrangement links TRBV7-9 to TRBJ1-2; 7 nucleotides line up with TRBD1. J was trimmed by 3 bases and V by 1 base; bases with no gene match: 11. CDR1 and CDR2 (germline): SEHNR, FQNEAQ (reference sequence). There are 17 residues in the CDR3. CDR3 in DNA: TGTGCCAGCAGCTTAGGTTGGGGGACAGTCACAGACTATGGCTACACCTTC. Amino acids: CASSLGWGTVTDYGYTF.

V gene TRBV5-1 combines with J gene TRBJ2-6; maybe TRBD1 (5 bases). There are 16 residues in the CDR3. V lost 5 bases and J 0 bases, leaving 12 bases between the germline ends. CDR1 is SGHRS, CDR2 YFSETQ, per germline. This CDR3 reads CASRPDTGSGANVLTF. The CDR3 region has the DNA TGCGCCAGCAGACCGGACACGGGCTCTGGGGCCAACGTCCTGACTTTC.

CDR3 in DNA: TGTGCCAGCAGTCCCATGGGGGGCAACTATGGCTACACCTTC. This encodes CASSPMGGNYGYTF. The V call is TRBV7-8, the J call TRBJ1-2; maybe TRBD1 (6 bases). In germline, CDR1 is SGHVS, CDR2 FQNEAQ. The CDR3 contains 14 residues. Trimming left V 6 bases short and J 2 bases short, with 13 bases between.

V and J are TRBV25-1 and TRBJ2-1, with TRBD1 as a possible D gene (6 bases). This CDR3 contains 15 residues. The V gene's germline CDR1 is MGHDK and CDR2 SYGVNS. V was shortened by 4 bases and J by 7 bases, with 17 bases between the two germline ends. CDR3: CASSVSQGRSNEQFF. The DNA for the CDR3 is TGTGCCAGCAGTGTATCACAGGGAAGATCGAATGAGCAGTTCTTC.

The rearrangement links TRBV10-1 to TRBJ2-1, with TRBD2 matching 9 bases. V lost 6 bases to trimming and J lost 4 bases; unmatched junction nucleotides: 4. There are 14 residues in the CDR3. The germline V gene encodes CDR1 WNHNN and CDR2 SYGVQD (reference sequence). For the CDR3, the DNA is TGCGCCAGCAGCCCTAGCGGGGCTTACAATGAGCAGTTCTTC. This translates into CASSPSGAYNEQFF.

V and J are TRBV6-1 and TRBJ2-7; D may be TRBD1 or TRBD2 (5 bases each). CDR3 size: 21 residues. The germline V and J ends were trimmed by 0 bases and 3 bases, with 30 bases remaining between them. The germline gives CDR1 MNHNS, CDR2 SASEGT. The CDR3 spells CASSEAQRGLVGQTTDYEQYF. CDR3 in DNA: TGTGCCAGCAGTGAAGCGCAACGGGGTCTAGTCGGGCAGACGACAGACTACGAGCAGTACTTC.

This clone was observed a handful of times. The chain uses TRBV30 and TRBJ2-7; the D gene is possibly TRBD1 (5 bases). The CDR3 has 14 residues. Trimming removed 2 bases at V and 1 base at J, with 12 bases between. Germline CDR1 is GTSNPN and CDR2 is SVGIG (reference sequence). The CDR3 coding sequence is TGTGCCTGGAGTCAGGGTCTCGGGTCCTACGAGCAGTACTTC. This gives the protein CAWSQGLGSYEQYF.

This clone was counted a few times. This rearrangement joins TRBV30 to TRBJ1-5, with D possibly being TRBD1 (5 bases). Germline CDR1 reads GTSNPN; CDR2 reads SVGIG (reference sequence). The CDR3 runs to 18 residues. The V and J ends lost 2 bases and 2 bases respectively, with 22 bases between them. The CDR3 region is CAWSQTRTTGDGNQPQHF. The CDR3 nucleotides read TGTGCCTGGAGTCAGACCCGAACTACAGGTGATGGCAATCAGCCCCAGCATTTT.

Concerning this clone itself: Because the CDR3 is missing its conserved closing phenylalanine or tryptophan, this is likely a read error. The DNA is left out, because the CDR3 cannot be placed on it with certainty; the CDR3 is given as TCRdb lists it. This chain joins TRBV6-5 and TRBJ1-4. Ends included, the CDR3 has 11 residues. Germline CDR1 MNHEY, CDR2 SVGAGI. The CDR3 region is CASTLKEGGTL.